This T cell receptor (beta chain) was sequenced during a study of blood T cell repertoires in COVID-19. Overall study: Samples came from the United States, Italy and Spain, spanning acute and convalescent COVID-19. Nucleic acid was either cDNA or gDNA, and it came from T cells, B-cell-depleted T cells, or PBMCs.

The CDR3 length is 14 residues. From germline, CDR1 is SNHLY and CDR2 FYNNEI. After removal of 8 bases from V and 8 bases from J, the junction contained 6 bases not matched to a gene. In the authors' methods: How many nucleated cells were present was estimated from reference gene primer amplification. Only in-frame clones appear in the TCRdb table, and some are missing; sequencing was by immunoSEQ multiplex PCR. For V, J and clone size, that table is used; D and trimming come from the DNA. The repertoire holds just under 350,000 clones, approximately 90% seen once, with less than 3.5% in the top ten.

The sequence derives from a woman younger than 35 who had recovered from COVID-19. The specimen sequenced was peripheral blood. The genes are TRBV2 and TRBJ2-1; TRBD2 matches at 13 bases. The CDR3 protein is CASLLAGGAHEQFF. The CDR3 DNA follows: TGTGCCAGCTTACTAGCGGGAGGGGCCCATGAGCAGTTCTTC.